This T cell receptor beta chain was recovered during a study of cytotoxic CD8 clonotypes in ibrutinib-treated CLL. Sequencing was designed to attain a depth spanning 1 in 200,000 to 1 in 1 million T cells. The protocol was immunoSEQ multiplex PCR, while the TCRdb copy is restricted to in-frame clones and leaves out a portion. This sample yields approximately 120,000 clones, of which 84% are seen a single time; roughly 3.3% belongs to the top ten. The CDR3 is made up of 14 amino acids. V was cut by 7 bases and J by 1 base, with 11 bases left in between. CDR1 is MNHNY and CDR2 is SVGAGI in the germline V gene (reference sequence).

This clonotype originated in a human donor with chronic lymphocytic leukemia. Sequenced here: PBMCs, sampled after 24 months of ibrutinib treatment. This chain connects TRBV6-6 to TRBJ2-1, with D unclear. The CDR3 DNA reads as TGTGCCAGCATCCCGGACGGATCCTACAATGAGCAGTTCTTC. Protein sequence: CASIPDGSYNEQFF.